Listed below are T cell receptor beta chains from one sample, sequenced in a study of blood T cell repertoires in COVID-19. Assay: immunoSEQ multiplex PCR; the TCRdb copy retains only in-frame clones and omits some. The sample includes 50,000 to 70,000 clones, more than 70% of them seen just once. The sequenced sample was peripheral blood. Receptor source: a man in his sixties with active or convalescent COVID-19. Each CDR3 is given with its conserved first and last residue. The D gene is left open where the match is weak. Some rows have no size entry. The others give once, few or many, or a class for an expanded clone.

cdr3_aa: CATGSTLGTEAFF; cdr3_nt: TGTGCCACCGGGAGTACTTTAGGCACTGAAGCTTTCTTT; d_call: -; v_call: TRBV14; clone_size: -; j_call: TRBJ1-1
cdr3_aa: CASSSSGTAYYEQYF; cdr3_nt: TGTGCCAGCAGTTCCTCCGGGACAGCGTACTACGAGCAGTACTTC; d_call: TRBD1; v_call: TRBV28; clone_size: -; j_call: TRBJ2-7
cdr3_aa: CAWTEAYEQYF; cdr3_nt: TGTGCCTGGACGGAGGCCTACGAGCAGTACTTC; d_call: -; v_call: TRBV30; clone_size: -; j_call: TRBJ2-7
cdr3_aa: CASSQKSLRGNTIYF; cdr3_nt: TGTGCCAGCAGCCAAAAGAGCTTGAGAGGAAACACCATATATTTT; d_call: -; v_call: TRBV3-1/TRBV3-2; clone_size: -; j_call: TRBJ1-3
cdr3_aa: CASSLQVGGTDTQYF; cdr3_nt: TGTGCCAGCAGCCTACAGGTGGGAGGAACAGATACGCAGTATTTT; d_call: -; v_call: TRBV11-3; clone_size: -; j_call: TRBJ2-3
cdr3_aa: CASSNAPATASYEQYF; cdr3_nt: TGTGCCAGCAGCAACGCCCCCGCGACAGCTTCCTACGAGCAGTACTTC; d_call: -; v_call: TRBV11-1; clone_size: -; j_call: TRBJ2-7
cdr3_aa: CASSLDGVGTEAFF; cdr3_nt: TGTGCCAGCAGCTTGGACGGGGTGGGAACTGAAGCTTTCTTT; d_call: -; v_call: TRBV5-8; clone_size: -; j_call: TRBJ1-1
cdr3_aa: CASRIDTSATGELFF; cdr3_nt: TGCGCCAGCAGGATCGACACTAGCGCCACCGGGGAGCTGTTTTTT; d_call: TRBD2; v_call: TRBV5-1; clone_size: -; j_call: TRBJ2-2
cdr3_aa: CASSSNRGIGQPQHF; cdr3_nt: TGTGCCAGCAGCTCGAATCGGGGGATTGGTCAGCCCCAGCATTTT; d_call: -; v_call: TRBV5-5; clone_size: few; j_call: TRBJ1-5
cdr3_aa: CATRVMNTEAFF; cdr3_nt: TGTGCCACCAGGGTCATGAACACTGAAGCTTTCTTT; d_call: -; v_call: TRBV19; clone_size: -; j_call: TRBJ1-1